This paragraph covers one T cell receptor beta chain sequence. The specificity of this receptor is unknown. For sequencing, a NextSeq 550 was employed. The Human TCR Profiling Kit (MiLaboratory) was used to prepare UMI-labeled 5' RACE TRB cDNA libraries. cDNA synthesis used the entire amount of extracted RNA, and PCR amplification then used the entire amount of cDNA produced. Libraries were prepared in parallel with an identical number of PCR cycles. Processing in the source paper ran as follows. With a minimum of two reads required per UMI, MIGEC and MiXCR pulled out about 52,000 +/- 9,100 unique UMI-labeled TRB cDNA molecules from each library. Each library averaged about 37,000 +/- 9,700 functional in-frame TRB CDR3 nucleotide clonotypes without stop codons. Diversity metrics, including normalized Shannon-Wiener and Chao1, were computed in VDJtools after downsampling to 5000 UMI-labeled TRB molecules per sample. VDJtools computed clonotype-size-weighted physicochemical properties of the central five CDR3 residues: interaction energy, strength, volume and Kidera factor 4. After reprocessing by TCRdb, each CDR3 protein sequence is one entry, and no DNA is given. The V and J calls follow TCRdb's processing rather than the paper's. This sample's table carries about 6,000 distinct CDR3 sequences. The top ten clonotypes cover 1.5% to 2% of the sample.

The data are from a study of CXCR3-negative and CXCR3-positive naive CD8 T cells (dated by TCRdb to between 2018 and 2020). Notes on the research overall: In total, 110 million to 150 million TRB reads were obtained, corresponding to roughly 1.5 +/- 0.3 million reads per library. The diversity and physicochemical repertoire analyses included about a dozen donors pooled from two independent experiments. The TRBV-TRBJ cluster analysis covered naive subsets from several donors and memory cells from 3 donors.

Reading the germline V gene gives CDR1 SGHDN and CDR2 FVKESK. Including the terminal cysteine and phenylalanine, the CDR3 comprises 16 residues. No DNA sequence was recorded. The paper's findings and limits, for the study overall: Comparably high repertoire diversity was found in both naive subsets, whereas much lower repertoire diversity was found in memory CD8+ T cells. Freshly isolated PBMCs were used for most assays because CXCR3 expression partially decreased after cryopreservation. Because surface CD5, which has been linked to self-reactivity in mice, was comparable between naive subsets, TCR interaction strength was also inferred from TRB CDR3 physicochemical properties. TRB CDR3s from CXCR3-positive naive cells showed higher hydrophobicity (lower Kidera factor 4), lower energy, and higher strength and volume indices than CXCR3-negative naive cells. Naive CXCR3-negative and CXCR3-positive cells from the same donor showed similar TRBV-TRBJ usage, whereas memory cells showed distinct patterns.

For each CD8+ T cell subset, flow sorting was done in triplicate, and some 300,000 cells per subset went directly into RLT lysis buffer. To exclude memory contaminants, naive CD8+ T cells were stringently defined as CD45RO-CCR7+CD27+CD95-. Using standard density gradient centrifugation, peripheral blood mononuclear cells were isolated from buffy coats. A FACSAria III was used to flow-sort naive CD8+ T cells into CXCR3-negative and CXCR3-positive populations. An RNeasy Mini Kit was used to extract total RNA from the sorted cells. This sequence originates from a human donor in good health. Some clones in this sample may be carry-over from other donors' samples. The specimen was naive CXCR3- CD8+ T cells from blood. What the cell subset or site label conveys for this sample: CD45RO-CCR7+CD27+CD95- naive CD8+ T cells lacking CXCR3 (TNR3-). Recombination joined TRBV14 with TRBJ1-4; TCRdb names TRBD1, which stays unverified in the absence of DNA. The CDR3: CASSPDRGQRGERLFF.